This T cell receptor beta chain was observed in a study of CD8+ T cells in alopecia areata. Treatment given: oral pan-JAK inhibitor, 5-10 mg twice daily. Extracted RNA was reverse transcribed into cDNA, the sequencing template. Profiled with immunoSEQ multiplex PCR; TCRdb holds only in-frame clones, not every one. The sample lists 70,000 or so clones, around 30% occurring once. From germline, CDR1 is LGHNA and CDR2 YNFKEQ. CDR3 length: 14 residues. V lost 4 bases and J 0 bases, leaving 7 bases between the germline ends. The clonotype originates from a human donor with alopecia areata. The chain combines TRBV4-2 with TRBJ2-4; D possibly corresponds to TRBD2 (6 bases). Sequences were derived from CD8+ T cells sorted from blood, sampled at week 4, from a patient treated with tofacitinib. The CDR3 sequence: CASSPGLAKNIQYF. The DNA for the CDR3 is TGTGCCAGCAGCCCGGGACTAGCCAAAAACATTCAGTACTTC.